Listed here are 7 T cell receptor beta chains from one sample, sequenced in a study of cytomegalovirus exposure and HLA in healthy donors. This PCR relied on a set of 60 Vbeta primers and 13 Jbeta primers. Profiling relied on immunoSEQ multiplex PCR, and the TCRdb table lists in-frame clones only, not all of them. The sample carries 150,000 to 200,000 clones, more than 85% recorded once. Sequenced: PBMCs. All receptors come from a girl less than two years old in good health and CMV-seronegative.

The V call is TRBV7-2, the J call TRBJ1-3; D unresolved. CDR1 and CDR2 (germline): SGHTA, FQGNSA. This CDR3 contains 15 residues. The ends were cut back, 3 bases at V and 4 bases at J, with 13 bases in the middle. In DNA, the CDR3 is TGTGCCAGCAGCTTTTCCGGGTTTTCCGGAAACACCATATATTTT. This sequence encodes CASSFSGFSGNTIYF.

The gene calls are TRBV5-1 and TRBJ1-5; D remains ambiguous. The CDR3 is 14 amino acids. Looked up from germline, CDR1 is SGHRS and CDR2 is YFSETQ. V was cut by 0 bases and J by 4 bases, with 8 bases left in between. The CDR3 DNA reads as TGCGCCAGCAGCTTGGGTAGCGCTAATCAGCCCCAGCATTTT. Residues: CASSLGSANQPQHF.

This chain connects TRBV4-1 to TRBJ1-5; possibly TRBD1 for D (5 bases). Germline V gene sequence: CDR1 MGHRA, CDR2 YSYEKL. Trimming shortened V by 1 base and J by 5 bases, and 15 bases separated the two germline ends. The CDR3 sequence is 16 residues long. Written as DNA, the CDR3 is TGCGCCAGCAGCCAAGGCCTAAAGGGGAGGTATCAGCCCCAGCATTTT. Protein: CASSQGLKGRYQPQHF.

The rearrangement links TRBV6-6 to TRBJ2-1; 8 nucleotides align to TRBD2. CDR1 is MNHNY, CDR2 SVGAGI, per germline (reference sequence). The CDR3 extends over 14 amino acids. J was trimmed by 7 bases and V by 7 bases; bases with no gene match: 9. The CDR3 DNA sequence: TGTGCCAGCACCCCTACTAGCGGCTCGAATGAGCAGTTCTTC. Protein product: CASTPTSGSNEQFF.

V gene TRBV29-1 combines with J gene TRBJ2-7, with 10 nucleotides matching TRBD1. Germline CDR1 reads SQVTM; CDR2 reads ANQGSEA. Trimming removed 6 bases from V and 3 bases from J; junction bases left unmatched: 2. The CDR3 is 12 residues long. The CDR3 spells CSVRDRGYEQYF. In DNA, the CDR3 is TGCAGCGTCCGGGACAGGGGCTACGAGCAGTACTTC.

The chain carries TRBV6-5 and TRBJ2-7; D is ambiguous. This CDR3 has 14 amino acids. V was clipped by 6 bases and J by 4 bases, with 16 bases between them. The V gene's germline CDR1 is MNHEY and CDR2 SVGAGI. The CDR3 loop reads CASSPLSGWYEQYF. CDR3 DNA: TGTGCCAGCAGCCCTTTATCCGGGTGGTACGAGCAGTACTTC.

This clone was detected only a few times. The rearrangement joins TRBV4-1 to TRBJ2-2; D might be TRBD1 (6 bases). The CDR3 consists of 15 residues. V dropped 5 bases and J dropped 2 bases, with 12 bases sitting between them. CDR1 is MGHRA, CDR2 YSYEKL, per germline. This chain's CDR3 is CASSWGRVNTGELFF. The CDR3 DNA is TGCGCCAGCAGCTGGGGGCGAGTAAACACCGGGGAGCTGTTTTTT.